This TCR beta chain comes out of a study of siplizumab effects on memory and regulatory T cells. Clones were sequenced by immunoSEQ multiplex PCR, and TCRdb holds only the in-frame ones, with some missing. In the table there are around 99,000 clones, 92% of which are singletons. Germline assignment: CDR1 DFQATT and CDR2 SNEGSKA (reference sequence). CDR3 length: 8 amino acids. Trimming removed 6 bases at V and 10 bases at J, with 6 bases between. About this clone itself: Its antigen remains unidentified.

The study, taken as a whole, reports: Siplizumab significantly lowered the alloreactive sequences that could be traced to unstimulated CD4+ memory cells. Roughly 75-96% of dividing CD4+ or CD8+ clones were without an attributable naive or memory phenotype.

The V and J genes are TRBV20-1 and TRBJ2-5; D remains ambiguous. The specimen sequenced was Tregs sorted from blood. The receptor was derived from a human donor in good health. For the CDR3, the DNA is TGCAGTGCCCACAACCAGTACTTC. Its protein product is CSAHNQYF.